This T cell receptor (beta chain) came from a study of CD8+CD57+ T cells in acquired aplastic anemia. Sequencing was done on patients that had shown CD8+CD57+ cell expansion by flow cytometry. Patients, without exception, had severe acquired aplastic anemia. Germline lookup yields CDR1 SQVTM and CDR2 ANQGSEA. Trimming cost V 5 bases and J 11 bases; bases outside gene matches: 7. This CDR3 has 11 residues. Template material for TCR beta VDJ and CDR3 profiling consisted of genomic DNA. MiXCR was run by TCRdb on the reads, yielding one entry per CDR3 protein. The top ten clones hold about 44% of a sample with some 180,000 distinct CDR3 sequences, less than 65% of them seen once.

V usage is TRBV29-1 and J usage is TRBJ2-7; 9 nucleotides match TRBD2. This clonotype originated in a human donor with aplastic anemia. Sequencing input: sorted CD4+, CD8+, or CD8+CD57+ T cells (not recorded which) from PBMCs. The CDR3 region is CSVSGLAGKYF. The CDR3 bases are TGCAGCGTTTCCGGGCTAGCGGGAAAGTACTTC.